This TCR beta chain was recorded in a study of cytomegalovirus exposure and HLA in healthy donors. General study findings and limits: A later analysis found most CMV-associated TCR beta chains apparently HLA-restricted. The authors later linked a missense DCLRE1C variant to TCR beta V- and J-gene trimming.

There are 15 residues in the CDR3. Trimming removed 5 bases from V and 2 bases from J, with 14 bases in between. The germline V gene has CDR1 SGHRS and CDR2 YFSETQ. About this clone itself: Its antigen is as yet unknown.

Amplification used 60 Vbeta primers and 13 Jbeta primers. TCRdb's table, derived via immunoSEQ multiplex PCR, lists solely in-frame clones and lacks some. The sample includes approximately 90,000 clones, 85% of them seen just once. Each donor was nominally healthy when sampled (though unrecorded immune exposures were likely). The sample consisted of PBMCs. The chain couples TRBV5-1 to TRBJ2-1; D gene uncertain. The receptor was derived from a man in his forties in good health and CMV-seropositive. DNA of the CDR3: TGCGCCAGCAGGTTAGAGTCCTCCGCCTACAATGAGCAGTTCTTC. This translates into CASRLESSAYNEQFF. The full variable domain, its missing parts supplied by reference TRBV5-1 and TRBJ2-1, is KAGVTQTPRYLIKTRGQQVTLSCSPISGHRSVSWYQQTPGQGLQFLFEYFSETQRNKGNFPGRFSGRQFSNSRSEMNVSTLELGDSALYLCASRLESSAYNEQFFGPGTRLTVL.